The sequence of this TCR beta chain was determined in a study of blood T cell repertoires in COVID-19. Profiling relied on immunoSEQ multiplex PCR, and the TCRdb table lists in-frame clones only, not all of them. Of about 52,000 clones listed, approximately 89% were seen once; the top ten hold roughly 15%. CDR1 MNHEY and CDR2 SMNVEV come from the germline V gene (reference sequence). Trimming shortened V by 6 bases and J by 7 bases, and 13 bases separated the two germline ends. This CDR3 is built from 13 residues. The chain carries TRBV27 and TRBJ2-1, with D maybe TRBD2 (5 bases). This TCR came from a human donor in a cohort sampled during active COVID-19. Input material: peripheral blood. The CDR3 nucleotides are TGTGCCAGCAGAAAGATCCCGGGAAATGAGCAGTTCTTC. Translated, it gives CASRKIPGNEQFF.